Listed below are T cell receptor beta chains from one sample, sequenced in a study of blood T cell repertoires in COVID-19. TCRdb keeps only in-frame clones here, not all; method: immunoSEQ multiplex PCR. The sample has about 170,000 clones; around 92% are singletons. Sample: peripheral blood. The receptors shown here come from a man under 40 with COVID-19, enrolled during active disease. Each CDR3 is given with its conserved first and last residue. The order of the fields is V gene, clone size, J gene, D gene, CDR3 DNA, CDR3 protein. D genes are given only for firm matches. Rows may omit the clone size; those that give it use once, few, many or a size class.

TRBV21-1	NA	TRBJ1-1	NA	TGTGCCAGCAGGGCAGGGGACATCAACACTGAAGCTTTCTTT	CASRAGDINTEAFF
TRBV4-1	few	TRBJ2-1	TRBD2	TGCGCCAGCAGCCAGAACACTCCTTTAGGGACTAGCAACTACAATGAGCAGTTCTTC	CASSQNTPLGTSNYNEQFF
TRBV7-3	NA	TRBJ2-1	NA	TGTGCCAGCAGCTTCCTCGGACACACCGCAGTGAATGAGCAGTTCTTC	CASSFLGHTAVNEQFF
TRBV18	few	TRBJ2-7	TRBD2	TGTGCCAGCTCACCCAAACTAGCGGGGGGAGAATACGAGCAGTACTTC	CASSPKLAGGEYEQYF
TRBV6-1	NA	TRBJ2-7	NA	TGTGCCAGCAGTGATTCGACAGTCTTCTACGAGCAGTACTTC	CASSDSTVFYEQYF
TRBV6-5	NA	TRBJ2-5	TRBD2	TGTGCCAGCAGTTATCCCTCTAGCGGGGGGGAGGAGACCCAGTACTTC	CASSYPSSGGEETQYF
TRBV9	NA	TRBJ2-7	TRBD2	TGTGCCAGCAGCCCTAGCGGGTCCTCCTACGAGCAGTACTTC	CASSPSGSSYEQYF
TRBV4-1	NA	TRBJ2-5	TRBD2	TGCGCCAGCAGCCAAGAAAACTTCGGGACTAGCGGGAGTCTAATGAAGACCCAGTACTTC	CASSQENFGTSGSLMKTQYF
TRBV5-6	NA	TRBJ2-3	TRBD2	TGTGCCAGCAGCTTAACCCTCGCGGGGGGACTCACAGATACGCAGTATTTT	CASSLTLAGGLTDTQYF
TRBV19	NA	TRBJ1-2	NA	TGTGCCAGTAGAACGGGGTCCCACGATTATGGCTACACCTTC	CASRTGSHDYGYTF
TRBV27	NA	TRBJ1-1	NA	TGTGCCAGCAGTTTAATGCGGGGGGGCACTGAAGCTTTCTTT	CASSLMRGGTEAFF
TRBV7-8	few	TRBJ2-1	TRBD2	TGTGCCAGCAGCTTAGCCGGACTAGCGGGCAATGAGCAGTTCTTC	CASSLAGLAGNEQFF
TRBV30	NA	TRBJ2-3	TRBD2	TGTGCCTGGACCAATGAGGCGGGAGGGCCAGTAGGAGATACGCAGTATTTT	CAWTNEAGGPVGDTQYF
TRBV6-5	NA	TRBJ1-3	TRBD1	TGTGCCAGCAGGAGGGGACAGGGGCCTGGAAACACCATATATTTT	CASRRGQGPGNTIYF
TRBV7-9	once	TRBJ2-2	NA	TGTGCCAGCAGCTTAGCGGGAGACGGGACCGGGGAGCTGTTTTTT	CASSLAGDGTGELFF
TRBV2	NA	TRBJ1-2	TRBD1	TGTGCCAGCAGTGAATCCGCGCAGGGGGCGCGTTATGGCTACACCTTC	CASSESAQGARYGYTF
TRBV6-5	NA	TRBJ1-3	NA	TGTGCCAGCAGCCCATCGGGTGGTTCGGGAAACACCATATATTTT	CASSPSGGSGNTIYF
TRBV19	NA	TRBJ1-3	TRBD1	TGTGCCAGTAGTCCATGGACAGGGGGTTCTGGAAACACCATATATTTT	CASSPWTGGSGNTIYF
TRBV18	NA	TRBJ1-4	NA	TGTGCCAGCTCACCACCGGACAGAAGAAATGAAAAACTGTTTTTT	CASSPPDRRNEKLFF
TRBV27	NA	TRBJ1-1	NA	TGTGCCAGCAGTTCTTGGACACTGAACACTGAAGCTTTCTTT	CASSSWTLNTEAFF
TRBV15	NA	TRBJ2-7	NA	TGTGCCACCAGCAGAGCGCCGGTCAGGGGCGGAGAGCAGTACTTC	CATSRAPVRGGEQYF
TRBV6-5	NA	TRBJ2-3	TRBD2	TGTGCCAGCACCACTCTAGCGGGGGGCACAGATACGCAGTATTTT	CASTTLAGGTDTQYF
TRBV6-5	NA	TRBJ1-1	NA	TGTGCCAGCAGTTACTCCCCCAGTTATCTCGAAGCTTTCTTT	CASSYSPSYLEAFF
TRBV11-2	NA	TRBJ1-2	NA	TGTGCCAGCAGCGAGACAGATTTAAACTATGGCTACACCTTC	CASSETDLNYGYTF
TRBV19	NA	TRBJ1-4	NA	TGTGCCAGTAGTATAGGCGTCATAGTTAACGTACGGACTAATGAAAAACTGTTTTTT	CASSIGVIVNVRTNEKLFF
TRBV7-9	NA	TRBJ1-1	TRBD1	TGTGCCAGCCTTTCCACCGGACAGGGTTTCACTGAAGCTTTCTTT	CASLSTGQGFTEAFF
TRBV20-1	NA	TRBJ2-7	NA	TGCAGTGCCAGTTCTGGACAGCGACCCAGCTCCTACGAGCAGTACTTC	CSASSGQRPSSYEQYF
TRBV9	NA	TRBJ1-4	NA	TGTGCCAGCAGCGTGGGTTGGCAGGGTTGGGAAAAACTGTTTTTT	CASSVGWQGWEKLFF
TRBV5-1	NA	TRBJ2-5	NA	TGCGCCAGCAGCTTTGGTCCCGCGGGGGCACAAGAGACCCAGTACTTC	CASSFGPAGAQETQYF
TRBV30	NA	TRBJ2-5	NA	TGTGCCTGGGCTAACGCGGAGACCCAGTACTTC	CAWANAETQYF
TRBV15	NA	TRBJ1-1	TRBD1	TGTGCCACCAGCAGTTTCAGACAGGGACAAGCTTTCTTT	CATSSFRQGQAFF
TRBV19	NA	TRBJ1-6	TRBD1	TGTGCCAGTAGCATAACAGGGGCTGGAAATTCACCCCTCCACTTT	CASSITGAGNSPLHF
TRBV18	NA	TRBJ2-1	NA	TGTGCCAGCTCTTTAGACAGCAATGAGCAGTTCTTC	CASSLDSNEQFF
TRBV6-5	NA	TRBJ1-1	NA	TGTGCCAGCAGTTACTCCCAGGGGTTGAACACTGAAGCTTTCTTT	CASSYSQGLNTEAFF
TRBV28	NA	TRBJ1-1	NA	TGTGCCAGCATACAGGGACCTTATGAAGCTTTCTTT	CASIQGPYEAFF
TRBV27	once	TRBJ2-3	NA	TGTGCCAGCAGCTCGGGTACAGATACGCAGTATTTT	CASSSGTDTQYF
TRBV19	NA	TRBJ1-6	TRBD1	TGTGCCAGTAGTAATACAGGGGGCAAGAATAATTCACCCCTCCACTTT	CASSNTGGKNNSPLHF
TRBV5-6	once	TRBJ2-5	NA	TGTGCCAGCAGAAGCGGTACCCAAGAGACCCAGTACTTC	CASRSGTQETQYF
TRBV7-2	NA	TRBJ1-5	TRBD1	TGTGCCAGCAGCTCCCCAGACAGGGGAAGCAATCAGCCCCAGCATTTT	CASSSPDRGSNQPQHF
TRBV6-5	NA	TRBJ1-1	TRBD1	TGTGCCAGCACCGGGACAGGGTCACGGAACACTGAAGCTTTCTTT	CASTGTGSRNTEAFF
TRBV5-5	NA	TRBJ2-7	NA	TGTGCCAGCAGGTACAGCTCCTACGAGCAGTACTTC	CASRYSSYEQYF
TRBV19	NA	TRBJ1-3	TRBD1	TGTGCCAGCCGCCCTCCGGGACAGATCTCTGGAAACACCATATATTTT	CASRPPGQISGNTIYF
TRBV7-9	NA	TRBJ1-4	NA	TGTGCCAGCAGCTTCCGACAGGCCGGGGATGAAAAACTGTTTTTT	CASSFRQAGDEKLFF
TRBV29-1	NA	TRBJ1-5	NA	TGCAGCGTAGGGGGTAGGGGTCAGCCCCAGCATTTT	CSVGGRGQPQHF
TRBV3-1/TRBV3-2	NA	TRBJ2-7	NA	TGTGCCAGCAGCCTCCGGAGGGGGCCCCTCTACGAGCAGTACTTC	CASSLRRGPLYEQYF
TRBV5-1	NA	TRBJ1-5	TRBD1	TGCGCCAGCAGCCCCGCCCCGACCGGGACAGGGCCTTATAGCAATCAGCCCCAGCATTTT	CASSPAPTGTGPYSNQPQHF
TRBV9	NA	TRBJ1-2	NA	TGTGCCAGCAGCGCTGGCCCTGCGGACAGTGATGGCTACACCTTC	CASSAGPADSDGYTF
TRBV9	many	TRBJ1-1	NA	TGTGCCAGCAGCGTAGGCGAGACTTACACTGAAGCTTTCTTT	CASSVGETYTEAFF
TRBV27	NA	TRBJ1-1	TRBD1	TGTGCCAGCAGGAACATGCCCGGGACAGGTAACACTGAAGCTTTCTTT	CASRNMPGTGNTEAFF